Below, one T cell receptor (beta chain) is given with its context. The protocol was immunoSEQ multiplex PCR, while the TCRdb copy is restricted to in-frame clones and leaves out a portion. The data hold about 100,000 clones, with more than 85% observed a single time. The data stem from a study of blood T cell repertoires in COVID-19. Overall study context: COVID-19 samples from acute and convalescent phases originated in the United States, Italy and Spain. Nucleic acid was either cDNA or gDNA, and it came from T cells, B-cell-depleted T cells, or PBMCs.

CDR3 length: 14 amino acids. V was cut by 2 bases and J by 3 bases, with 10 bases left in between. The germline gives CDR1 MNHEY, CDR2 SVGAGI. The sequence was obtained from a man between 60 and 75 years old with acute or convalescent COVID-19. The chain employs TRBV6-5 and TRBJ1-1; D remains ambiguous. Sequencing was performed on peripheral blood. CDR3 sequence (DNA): TGTGCCAGCAGTTACCAAGGAGTCGACACTGAAGCTTTCTTT. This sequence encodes CASSYQGVDTEAFF.